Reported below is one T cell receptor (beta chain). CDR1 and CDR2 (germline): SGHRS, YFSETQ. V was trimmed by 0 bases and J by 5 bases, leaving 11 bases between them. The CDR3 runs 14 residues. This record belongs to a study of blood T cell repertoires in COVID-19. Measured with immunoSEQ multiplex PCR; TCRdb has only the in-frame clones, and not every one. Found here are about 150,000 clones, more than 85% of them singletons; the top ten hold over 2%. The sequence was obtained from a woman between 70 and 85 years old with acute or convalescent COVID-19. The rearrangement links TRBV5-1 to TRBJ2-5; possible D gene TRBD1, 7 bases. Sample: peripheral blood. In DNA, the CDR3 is TGCGCCAGCAGCTTGGGCCCAGGGGGGGAGACCCAGTACTTC. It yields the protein CASSLGPGGETQYF.